This paragraph covers one T cell receptor (beta chain) sequence. The data are from a study of blood T cell repertoires in COVID-19. At the level of the study: Samples taken during acute and convalescent COVID-19 were collected in the United States, Italy and Spain. From T cells, B-cell-depleted T cells, or PBMCs came the material, which was cDNA or gDNA.

The Seattle site enrolled patients during active infection and followed them longitudinally. How the authors handled the data: Scientists estimated how many nucleated cells there were by amplifying reference gene primers. Profiling relied on immunoSEQ multiplex PCR, and the TCRdb table lists in-frame clones only, not all of them. V and J calls and clone size are those listed in that table; D and trimming were worked out from the DNA. The data contain about 500,000 clones, roughly 89% of them singletons. V lost 6 bases and J 6 bases, leaving 14 bases between the germline ends. The germline V gene encodes CDR1 MNHEY and CDR2 SVGAGI. This CDR3 spans 13 amino acids.

This rearrangement joins TRBV6-5 to TRBJ1-1; possible D gene TRBD1, 6 bases. Sequencing was performed on peripheral blood. The TCR sequence derives from a man aged 18 to 30 with COVID-19, enrolled during active disease. The CDR3 is CASSPGQFSEAFF. CDR3 sequence (DNA): TGTGCCAGCAGCCCCGGACAGTTCTCTGAAGCTTTCTTT.